The source of this T cell receptor (beta chain) is a study of blood T cell repertoires in COVID-19. Looking at the study overall: The United States, Italy and Spain provided the acute and convalescent COVID-19 samples. The cDNA or gDNA used as material had been derived from T cells, B-cell-depleted T cells, or PBMCs.

Original data processing: Using reference gene primer amplification, nucleated cell counts were estimated. Assay: immunoSEQ multiplex PCR; the TCRdb copy retains only in-frame clones and omits some. The V and J calls and clone size come from that table; D and trimming were worked out from the DNA. The sample contains more than 150,000 clones, approximately 86% of which appear only once. Germline values: CDR1 LGHNA, CDR2 YSLEER. The CDR3 sequence is 18 residues long. Losses at the gene ends were 2 bases for V and 1 base for J; bases not matched to a gene: 13. The TCR was taken from a woman older than 75 with acute or convalescent COVID-19. The gene calls are TRBV4-3 and TRBJ1-2, with 7 bases fitting TRBD1. The source material was peripheral blood. The chain's CDR3 is CASSQRAGGQPFNYGYTF. CDR3 nucleotide sequence: TGCGCCAGCAGCCAAAGGGCGGGGGGACAGCCCTTTAACTATGGCTACACCTTC.